This T cell receptor beta chain is drawn from a study of blood T cell repertoires in COVID-19. Background on the study: There were acute and convalescent COVID-19 samples, and they came from the United States, Italy and Spain. T cells, B-cell-depleted T cells, or PBMCs provided the cDNA or gDNA that served as material.

The sample holds many counts of this clone. Source study methods: Reference gene primer amplification yielded estimated nucleated cell counts. TCRdb's table, derived via immunoSEQ multiplex PCR, lists solely in-frame clones and lacks some. The DNA gave D and trimming, while V, J and clone size come from that table. The sample carries 150,000 to 200,000 clones, about 74% recorded once. The germline V gene encodes CDR1 ENHRY and CDR2 SYGVKD. J lost 6 bases, V lost 5 bases, and 15 bases had no gene match. This CDR3 is built from 16 residues. The V and J genes are TRBV10-3 and TRBJ2-7; 8 nucleotides line up with TRBD1. The receptor was derived from a woman aged 80 or over with acute or convalescent COVID-19. The source material was peripheral blood. The CDR3 DNA reads TGTGCCATCAGTACTTCCAGGGGGCTTGGGTCGGGCGAGCAGTACTTC. Amino acid sequence: CAISTSRGLGSGEQYF.